These 6 T cell receptor beta chains were all obtained from the same sample, sequenced in a study of T cells after posttransplantation cyclophosphamide. Controls had myeloablative marrow grafts with methotrexate and calcineurin inhibitor, sampled at 1 year. Assay: immunoSEQ multiplex PCR; the TCRdb copy retains only in-frame clones and omits some. Of around 17,000 clones detected, about four fifths appear once; the ten largest clones hold approximately 3%. Sequencing used PBMCs, obtained 441 days after allogeneic stem cell transplant with calcineurin inhibitor and methotrexate. The receptors stem from a young adult male patient who received an allogeneic stem cell transplant from an unrelated donor, was CMV-positive, and had acute and chronic GVHD. Some T cells could come from the graft donor.

The rearrangement links TRBV4-3 to TRBJ2-5; TRBD2 is a possible D gene (5 bases). V lost 1 base and J 5 bases, leaving 8 bases between the germline ends. The CDR3 sequence is 13 residues long. The V gene's germline CDR1 is LGHNA and CDR2 YSLEER. In nucleotides, the CDR3 is TGCGCCAGCAGCCAAGGGACTGGGGAGACCCAGTACTTC. Protein product: CASSQGTGETQYF.

V gene TRBV7-9 combines with J gene TRBJ2-1, with 7 bases identical to TRBD2. The CDR3 sequence is 17 residues long. Germline assignment: CDR1 SEHNR and CDR2 FQNEAQ (reference sequence). V lost 5 bases and J lost 6; bases outside the gene matches: 16. The chain's CDR3 is CASSHPTREGNFNEQFF. For the CDR3, the DNA is TGTGCCAGCAGCCACCCAACGAGGGAGGGAAATTTCAATGAGCAGTTCTTC.

In its sample, this clone is medium-sized. The V call is TRBV11-2, the J call TRBJ1-4, with D possibly TRBD1 on 6 matching bases. This CDR3 region has 15 residues. CDR1 SGHAT and CDR2 FQNNGV come from the germline V gene. V lost 3 bases and J lost 7, with 15 bases in between. The CDR3 region is CASSFSTGTLEKLFF. The CDR3 nucleotides read TGTGCCAGCAGCTTTAGCACCGGGACACTTGAAAAACTGTTTTTT.

This chain connects TRBV29-1 to TRBJ2-2; TRBD1 matches at 9 bases. This CDR3 has 12 amino acids. The germline CDR1 and CDR2 sequences are SQVTM and ANQGSEA. V was pared by 7 bases and J by 6 bases, with 3 bases of the junction left unmatched. The CDR3 DNA sequence: TGCAGCGCCCGACAGGGGGCCGGGGAGCTGTTTTTT. Protein: CSARQGAGELFF.

This rearrangement joins TRBV5-4 to TRBJ2-1, with 7 bases matching TRBD2. Per germline, CDR1 SGHNT and CDR2 YYREEE (reference sequence). The CDR3 length is 15 residues. V lost 1 base to trimming and J lost 4 bases; unmatched junction nucleotides: 5. CDR3 in DNA: TGTGCCAGCAGCTTGTTGGGAGCGGGGTACAATGAGCAGTTCTTC. It specifies CASSLLGAGYNEQFF.

The chain recombines TRBV5-6 with TRBJ2-7; 7 bases line up with TRBD1. In germline, CDR1 is SGHDT, CDR2 YYEEEE. Unmatched junction bases numbered 5, after V lost 1 base and J lost 4 bases. This CDR3 is 14 amino acids long. The CDR3, as DNA: TGTGCCAGCAGCTTGTCCGACAGGGTTTACGAGCAGTACTTC. Amino acid sequence: CASSLSDRVYEQYF.